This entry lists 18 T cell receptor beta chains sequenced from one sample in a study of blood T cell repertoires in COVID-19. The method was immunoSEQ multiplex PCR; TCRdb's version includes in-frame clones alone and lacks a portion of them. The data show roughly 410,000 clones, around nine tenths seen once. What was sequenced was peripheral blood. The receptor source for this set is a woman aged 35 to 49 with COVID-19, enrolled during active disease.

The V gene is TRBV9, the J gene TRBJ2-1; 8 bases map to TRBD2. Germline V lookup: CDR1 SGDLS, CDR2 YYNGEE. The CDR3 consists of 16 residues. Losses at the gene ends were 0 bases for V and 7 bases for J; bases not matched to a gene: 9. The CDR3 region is CASSVGVGGAENEQFF. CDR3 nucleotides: TGTGCCAGCAGCGTAGGGGTCGGGGGGGCGGAAAATGAGCAGTTCTTC.

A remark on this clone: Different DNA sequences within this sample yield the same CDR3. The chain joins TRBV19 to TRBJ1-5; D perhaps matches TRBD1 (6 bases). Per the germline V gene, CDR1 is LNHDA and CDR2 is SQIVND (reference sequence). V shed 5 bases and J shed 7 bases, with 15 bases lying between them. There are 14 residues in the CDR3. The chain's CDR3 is CASSPTGSGQPQHF. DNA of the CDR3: TGTGCCAGTAGTCCTACAGGGTCGGGACAGCCCCAGCATTTT.

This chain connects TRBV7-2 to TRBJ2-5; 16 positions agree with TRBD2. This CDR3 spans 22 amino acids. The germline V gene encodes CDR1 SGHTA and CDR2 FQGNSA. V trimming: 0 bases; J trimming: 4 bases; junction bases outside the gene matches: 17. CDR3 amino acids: CASSLALSLLGTSGGARETQYF. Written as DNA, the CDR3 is TGTGCCAGCAGCTTAGCGCTCAGTTTATTGGGGACTAGCGGGGGGGCCCGAGAGACCCAGTACTTC.

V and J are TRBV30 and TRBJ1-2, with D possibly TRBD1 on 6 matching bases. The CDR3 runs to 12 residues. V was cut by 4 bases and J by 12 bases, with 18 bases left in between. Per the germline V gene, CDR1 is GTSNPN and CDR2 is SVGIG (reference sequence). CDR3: CAWTHLTGSNTF. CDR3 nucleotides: TGTGCCTGGACTCACCTGACAGGTTCTAACACCTTC.

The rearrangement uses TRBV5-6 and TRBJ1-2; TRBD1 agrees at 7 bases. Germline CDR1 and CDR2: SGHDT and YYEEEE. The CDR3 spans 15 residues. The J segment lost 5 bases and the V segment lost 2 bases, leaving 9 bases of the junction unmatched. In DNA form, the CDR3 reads TGTGCCAGCAGCTTATACTCGGACAGGCTTTATGGCTACACCTTC. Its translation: CASSLYSDRLYGYTF. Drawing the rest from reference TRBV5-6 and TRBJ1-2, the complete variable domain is DAGVTQSPTHLIKTRGQQVTLRCSPKSGHDTVSWYQQALGQGPQFIFQYYEEEERQRGNFPDRFSGHQFPNYSSELNVNALLLGDSALYLCASSLYSDRLYGYTFGSGTRLTVV.

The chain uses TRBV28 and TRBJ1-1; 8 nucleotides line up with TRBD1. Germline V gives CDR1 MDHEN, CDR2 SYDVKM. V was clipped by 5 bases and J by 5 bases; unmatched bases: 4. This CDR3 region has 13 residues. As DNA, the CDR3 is TGTGCCAGCAGTCTGCAGGGGGCGACTGAAGCTTTCTTT. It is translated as CASSLQGATEAFF.

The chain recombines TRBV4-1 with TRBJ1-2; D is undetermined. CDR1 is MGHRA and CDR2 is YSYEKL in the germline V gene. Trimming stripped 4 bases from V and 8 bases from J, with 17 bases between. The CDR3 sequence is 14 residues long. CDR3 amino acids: CASSLSGGLGGYTF. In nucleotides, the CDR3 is TGCGCCAGCAGCCTTTCCGGCGGGTTGGGGGGCTACACCTTC.

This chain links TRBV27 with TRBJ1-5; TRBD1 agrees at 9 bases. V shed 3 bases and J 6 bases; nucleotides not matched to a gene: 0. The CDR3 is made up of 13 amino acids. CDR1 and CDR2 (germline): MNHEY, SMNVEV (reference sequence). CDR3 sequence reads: CASSLDRGQPQHF. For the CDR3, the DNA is TGTGCCAGCAGTTTGGACAGGGGTCAGCCCCAGCATTTT.

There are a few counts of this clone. CDR3 nucleotides: TGTGCCAGCAAGCCCCTAGGGAGACAGCCCCAGCATTTT. Its protein product is CASKPLGRQPQHF. V gene TRBV2 combines with J gene TRBJ1-5; D is unresolved. Germline V lookup: CDR1 SNHLY, CDR2 FYNNEI. The CDR3 runs to 13 residues. Trimming took off 7 bases at V and 7 bases at J, with 14 bases between the two ends.

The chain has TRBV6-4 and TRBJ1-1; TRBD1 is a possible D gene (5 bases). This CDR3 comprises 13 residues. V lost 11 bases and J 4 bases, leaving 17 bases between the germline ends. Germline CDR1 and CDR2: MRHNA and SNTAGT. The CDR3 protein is CAPCPRQGTEAFF. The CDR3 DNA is TGTGCCCCCTGCCCGAGGCAGGGCACTGAAGCTTTCTTT.

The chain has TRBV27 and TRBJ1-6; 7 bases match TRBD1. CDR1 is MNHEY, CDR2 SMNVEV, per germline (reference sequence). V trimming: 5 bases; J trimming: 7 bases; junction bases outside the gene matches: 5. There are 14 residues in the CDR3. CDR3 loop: CASSLGGPNSPLHF. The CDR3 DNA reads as TGTGCCAGCAGTCTAGGGGGCCCCAATTCACCCCTCCACTTT.

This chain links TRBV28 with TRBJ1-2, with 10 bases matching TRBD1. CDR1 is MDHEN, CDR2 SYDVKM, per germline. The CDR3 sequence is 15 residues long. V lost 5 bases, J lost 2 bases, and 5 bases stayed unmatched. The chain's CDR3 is CASSPGQGVNYGYTF. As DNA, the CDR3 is TGTGCCAGCAGTCCAGGACAGGGGGTGAACTATGGCTACACCTTC.

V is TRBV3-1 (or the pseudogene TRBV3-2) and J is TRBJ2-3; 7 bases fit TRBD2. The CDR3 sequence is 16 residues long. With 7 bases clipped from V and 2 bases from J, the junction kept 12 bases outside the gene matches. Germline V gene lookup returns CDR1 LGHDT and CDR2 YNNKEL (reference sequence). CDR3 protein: CASNSLSGDYTDTQYF. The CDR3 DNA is TGTGCCAGCAACTCCCTGAGCGGGGATTACACAGATACGCAGTATTTT.

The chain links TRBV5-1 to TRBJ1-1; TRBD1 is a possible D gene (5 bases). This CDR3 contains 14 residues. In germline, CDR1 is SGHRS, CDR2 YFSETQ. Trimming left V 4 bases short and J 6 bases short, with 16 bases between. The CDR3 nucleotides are TGCGCCAGCAGCCATCCAGGGAGGCCATCTGAAGCTTTCTTT. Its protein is CASSHPGRPSEAFF.

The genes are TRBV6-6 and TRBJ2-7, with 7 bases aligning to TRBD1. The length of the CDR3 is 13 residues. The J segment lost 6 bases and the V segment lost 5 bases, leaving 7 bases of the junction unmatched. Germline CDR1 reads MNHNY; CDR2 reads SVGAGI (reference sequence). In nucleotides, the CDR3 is TGTGCCAGCAGTCGCGTACAGGGGTTCGAGCAGTACTTC. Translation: CASSRVQGFEQYF.

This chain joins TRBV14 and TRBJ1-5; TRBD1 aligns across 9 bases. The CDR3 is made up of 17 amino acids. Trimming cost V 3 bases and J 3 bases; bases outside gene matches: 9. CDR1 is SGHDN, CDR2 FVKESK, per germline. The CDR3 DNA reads TGTGCCAGCAGCCAGGGTGCTACAGGGGGCCTCAATCAGCCCCAGCATTTT. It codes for CASSQGATGGLNQPQHF.

The CDR3 nucleotides are TGCGCCAGCAGCGTACAGGGGTTGGGCACTGAAGCTTTCTTT. Its translation: CASSVQGLGTEAFF. The rearrangement uses TRBV5-1 and TRBJ1-1; 7 bases map to TRBD1. Germline values: CDR1 SGHRS, CDR2 YFSETQ. V shed 4 bases, J shed 4 bases, and the junction held 7 bases outside the gene matches. The CDR3 contains 14 residues.

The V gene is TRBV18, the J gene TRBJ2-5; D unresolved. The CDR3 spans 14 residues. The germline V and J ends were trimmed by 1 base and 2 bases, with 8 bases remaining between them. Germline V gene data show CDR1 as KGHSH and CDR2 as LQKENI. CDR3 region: CASSPLVLQETQYF. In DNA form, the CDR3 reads TGTGCCAGCTCACCACTAGTACTTCAAGAGACCCAGTACTTC.